The rows below give T cell receptor beta chains drawn from one sample of a study of T cell responses to AZD1222 COVID-19 vaccine. Data came from immunoSEQ multiplex PCR; TCRdb stores just in-frame clones and leaves some out. This sample has roughly 170,000 clones; 90% occur once, and the top ten carry approximately 3%. Sequenced material: peripheral blood, taken on day 0 of AZD1222 vaccination. The receptors were sampled from an adult in good health. The CDR3 runs from the conserved cysteine through the conserved F or W. A D gene is named only where the DNA matches it firmly. Not every row has a clone size; where given, it reads once, few, many or a size class.

D gene	clone size	V gene	J gene	CDR3 DNA	CDR3 protein
TRBD1	-	TRBV6-1	TRBJ1-1	TGTGCCAGCAGTGAAGGGGACAGGGCTGAGATGAACACTGAAGCTTTCTTT	CASSEGDRAEMNTEAFF
-	-	TRBV6-1	TRBJ1-1	TGTGCCAGCAGTGAAAGGGAGATCTCTGAAGCTTTCTTT	CASSEREISEAFF
TRBD2	-	TRBV6-1	TRBJ2-5	TGTGCCAGCAGTGAAGTTTGGCGGGGGGGCCGGGAGACCCAGTACTTC	CASSEVWRGGRETQYF
-	-	TRBV9	TRBJ1-3	TGTGCCAGCAGCGTAGGGTCGGGACTCTCTGGAAACACCATATATTTT	CASSVGSGLSGNTIYF
TRBD2	-	TRBV14	TRBJ2-2	TGTGCCAGCAGCCCGGGAAGGGCTAGCGGGGTTTCCCGGGAGCTGTTTTTT	CASSPGRASGVSRELFF
-	-	TRBV10-2	TRBJ1-6	TGCGCCGCCGGGCTCGGTAGAGATTCACCCCTCCACTTT	CAAGLGRDSPLHF
TRBD1	-	TRBV9	TRBJ1-2	TGTGCCAGCAGCGTAGATGGGGGACAGGTGTCGGTCTTC	CASSVDGGQVSVF
-	-	TRBV4-2	TRBJ1-3	TGTGCCAGCAGCTTGGACGCGTACTCTGGAAACACCATATATTTT	CASSLDAYSGNTIYF
-	-	TRBV4-2	TRBJ2-4	TGTGCCAGCAGCCAAGACCTGGGGGATGACAAAAACATTCAGTACTTC	CASSQDLGDDKNIQYF
TRBD1	-	TRBV7-6	TRBJ1-4	TGTGCCAGCAGCGCGGATCAGGGGGCTGGTGAAAAACTGTTTTTT	CASSADQGAGEKLFF
-	-	TRBV7-8	TRBJ1-1	TGTGCCAGCACCCTAGTATCCCTTGGGGACACTGAAGCTTTCTTT	CASTLVSLGDTEAFF
TRBD2	-	TRBV6-4	TRBJ2-5	TGTGCCAGCAGTGAGGATAGCGGGCAAGAGACCCAGTACTTC	CASSEDSGQETQYF
-	-	TRBV4-2	TRBJ1-3	TGTGCCAGCAGGAACGTAGGGAGCTCTGGAAACACCATATATTTT	CASRNVGSSGNTIYF
-	-	TRBV7-9	TRBJ1-2	TGTGCCAGCAGCCGGGACCTACCCTATGGCTACACCTTC	CASSRDLPYGYTF
-	-	TRBV11-2	TRBJ1-3	TGTGCCAGCCGAGGTGGGGGATCTGGAAACACCATATATTTT	CASRGGGSGNTIYF
TRBD1	-	TRBV3-1/TRBV3-2	TRBJ1-3	TGTGCCAGCAGCCGGGGACAGGGTGCCGGAAACACCATATATTTT	CASSRGQGAGNTIYF
-	-	TRBV5-1	TRBJ1-2	TGCGCCAGCAGCTTGGTCCCACCGGTTGATGGCTACACCTTC	CASSLVPPVDGYTF
-	-	TRBV7-9	TRBJ2-1	TGTGCCAGCAGCTTAGGGTGGGCGGAGGGTCGGCAGTTCTTC	CASSLGWAEGRQFF
-	-	TRBV7-9	TRBJ2-3	TGTGCCAGCAAAGATGCCCTAAGCACAGATACGCAGTATTTT	CASKDALSTDTQYF
TRBD1	-	TRBV19	TRBJ2-7	TGTGCCAGTAGTGCTTACCGGGACAGGGATTACGAGCAGTACTTC	CASSAYRDRDYEQYF
-	-	TRBV6-1	TRBJ2-5	TGTGCCAGCAGTGAGGGAGGGGGACAAGAGACCCAGTACTTC	CASSEGGGQETQYF
-	-	TRBV9	TRBJ1-2	TGTGCCAGCAGCGTAGAGGGAGCTGGCTACACCTTC	CASSVEGAGYTF
-	few	TRBV7-3	TRBJ1-1	TGTGCCAGCAGCTTAATCGGCAGGGAAGGCGAAGCTTTCTTT	CASSLIGREGEAFF
-	-	TRBV5-4	TRBJ1-2	TGTGCCAGCAGCTCCCTCTCACGGGGCCCCTATGAGGGTACCTTC	CASSSLSRGPYEGTF
-	-	TRBV1	TRBJ2-1	TGCACCAGCAGCCAAGGGACCGCCCCAGATGAGCAGTTCTTC	CTSSQGTAPDEQFF
TRBD1	-	TRBV29-1	TRBJ1-1	TGCAGCGTTGGGGGTGGGACAGGGCCCATTGAAGCTTTCTTT	CSVGGGTGPIEAFF
-	-	TRBV16	TRBJ1-2	TGTGCCAGCAGCCAATTGGTTCAGGGAGGAAACTATGGATACACCTTC	CASSQLVQGGNYGYTF
-	-	TRBV7-2	TRBJ2-7	TGTGCCAGCAGCTTCGACAGTCCCTACGAGCAGTACTTC	CASSFDSPYEQYF
-	-	TRBV30	TRBJ2-5	TGTGCCTGGAATGACTGGACCGAAGAGACCCAGTACTTC	CAWNDWTEETQYF
-	-	TRBV19	TRBJ1-1	TGTGCCAGTAGCCGGGACACAGTTCCGAACACTGAAGCTTTCTTT	CASSRDTVPNTEAFF
-	-	TRBV9	TRBJ2-5	TGTGCCAGCAGCCCCGCCCCGGCCAGCGGCTCGATAGAGACCCAGTACTTC	CASSPAPASGSIETQYF
-	few	TRBV6-1	TRBJ1-5	TGTGCCAGCAGTGAATCCGGGATAAATCAGCCCCAGCATTTT	CASSESGINQPQHF
TRBD1	-	TRBV29-1	TRBJ1-1	TGCAGCGGCAACAGGGGAGGGGACACTGAAGCTTTCTTT	CSGNRGGDTEAFF
TRBD2	-	TRBV9	TRBJ2-5	TGTGCCAGCAGCGTAGTTGGTCTAGCGGGGGGCCCGGGGGAGACCCAGTACTTC	CASSVVGLAGGPGETQYF
-	-	TRBV2	TRBJ1-1	TGTGCCAGCACCCAAGGGGGGGGGCTCGGAGCTTTCTTT	CASTQGGGLGAFF
TRBD1	-	TRBV7-2	TRBJ1-4	TGTGCCAGCAGCCTTTCCGGGACAGGGGTTGAAAAACTGTTTTTT	CASSLSGTGVEKLFF
TRBD1	-	TRBV6-5	TRBJ1-1	TGTGCCAGCAGCCAGACAGGGTTTGAAGCTTTCTTT	CASSQTGFEAFF